This T cell receptor beta chain was observed in a study of blood T cell repertoires in COVID-19. Study-wide context: Italy, Spain and the United States were the sources of the convalescent and acute COVID-19 samples.

TCRdb keeps only in-frame clones here, not all; method: immunoSEQ multiplex PCR. This table has about 320,000 clones, approximately 90% appearing once. The CDR3 has 17 residues. Germline loops: CDR1 MGHRA, CDR2 YSYEKL. With 0 bases removed from V and 3 bases from J, the gap between germline ends came to 15 bases. The chain uses TRBV4-1 and TRBJ1-5; D is perhaps TRBD1 (5 bases). The sequenced material came from PBMCs or T cells enriched from blood (not recorded which). The receptor comes from a woman aged 30 to 39 who had been exposed to COVID-19. CDR3 sequence reads: CASSQDLGQGINQPQHF. In DNA form, the CDR3 reads TGCGCCAGCAGCCAAGACCTGGGGCAGGGCATCAATCAGCCCCAGCATTTT.